This T cell receptor (beta chain) was documented in a study of T-cell reconstitution after alpha-beta-depleted transplantation in children (dated by TCRdb to about 2016). In terms of the full investigation: The study quantitatively tracked T-cell immune reconstitution after TCRalphabeta/CD19-depleted allogeneic hematopoietic cell transplantation in children using TCR repertoire profiling.

The meaning of the sample's treatment or condition label: allogeneic hematopoietic cell transplantation with graft depleted of TCRalphabeta T cells and CD19 B cells. The children who served as transplant recipients had been given grafts of TCRalphabeta/CD19-depleted allogeneic hematopoietic cells. Receptor amplification or capture employed PCR. The sequencing machine was an Illumina HiSeq 2500. To normalize quantification of the TCRbeta repertoire, the TCR libraries were built with molecular barcoding that relied on unique molecular identifiers. TCRdb's own reprocessing of the public reads used fastp at Q25 and MiXCR and kept productive beta chains. For every CDR3 protein sequence, its rows merge into one entry that carries the most common genes and DNA. This sample has 750,000 to 950,000 distinct CDR3 sequences in its table, and under 20% of those were observed once. The ten most abundant clones make up under 6% of the sample.

The V and J ends are trimmed by 1 base and 1 base, leaving 6 bases between them. The germline V gene encodes CDR1 LGHDT and CDR2 YNNKEL (reference sequence). The CDR3 starts with the cysteine, ends with the phenylalanine, and has 14 residues. Only CDR3 DNA remains: 42 bases, in frame from the first base. Here is what the overall study found, with its caveats: In some patients, the high TCRbeta diversity seen at day 60 was put down to recipient T cells and intrathymic progenitors that had survived conditioning. The apparently early alphabetaT-cell count recovery about two months after transplant was reportedly dependent on only several hundred rapidly expanded clones derived from non-depleted graft cells. Over subsequent months, a decline in hyperexpanded clone frequencies was noted, and after one year, T-cell counts and TCRbeta diversity were mostly ascribed to newly produced T cells.

This clonotype was recorded many times. Its specific antigen is unknown. No base quality information exists; no much larger clone differs at one position. Recombination linked TRBV3-1 to TRBJ2-3; no D segment can be confidently identified. This receptor was taken from a male patient between 10 and 17 years old who had a stem cell transplant for acute lymphoblastic leukemia, so the T cells may come from the graft donor. Here the sequenced sample was PBMCs, mostly from graft donor cells, taken 360 days after TCRalphabeta/CD19-depleted stem cell transplant. In nucleotide form, the sequence is TGTGCCAGCAGCCAAGCCGGAGGCACAGATACGCAGTATTTT. It translates to CASSQAGGTDTQYF.